The next 28 T cell receptor beta chains were all read from a single sample in a study of T cells after posttransplantation cyclophosphamide. Method: immunoSEQ multiplex PCR; TCRdb's copy keeps in-frame clones and lacks some. The sample gives 24,000 or so clones, none seen only once, and the top ten clones hold 1.8%. A marrow graft followed busulfan-fludarabine conditioning, with cyclophosphamide on days +3 and +4. This sample comprised PBMCs, obtained after allogeneic stem cell transplant with posttransplant cyclophosphamide. The receptors derive from a male patient in his late teens or twenties who received an allogeneic stem cell transplant from a related donor, was CMV-positive, and had no GVHD. Some T cells may be provided by the graft donor.

This clone has at least ten counts. The gene calls are TRBV7-6 and TRBJ1-3; D gene uncertain. CDR3 length equals 17 residues. V lost 1 base and J lost 3, with 16 bases in between. Germline values: CDR1 SGHVS, CDR2 FNYEAQ. CDR3 DNA: TGTGCCAGCAGCTTAGGGAGGATGGGCCGGGGTGGAAACACCATATATTTT. Translating gives CASSLGRMGRGGNTIYF.

The sample holds many counts of this clone. The chain links TRBV27 to TRBJ2-7, with 8 bases identical to TRBD2. Looked up from germline, CDR1 is MNHEY and CDR2 is SMNVEV (reference sequence). The ends lost 5 bases at V and 2 bases at J; junction bases unmatched: 11. The CDR3 runs to 16 residues. The CDR3 DNA sequence: TGTGCCAGCAGTCTAGCCCCCACTAGCGGAACCTACGAGCAGTACTTC. Translating gives CASSLAPTSGTYEQYF.

The chain couples TRBV19 to TRBJ2-5; 7 positions match TRBD1. The last part of the DNA fits TRBJ2-7 better; the J call may be wrong. CDR3 size: 12 residues. CDR1 is LNHDA, CDR2 SQIVND, per germline (reference sequence). The CDR3 loop reads CASTRTGGEQYF. Here the CDR3 DNA reads TGTGCCAGTACCCGGACAGGTGGCGAGCAGTACTTC.

This clone was picked up many times. The V call is TRBV19, the J call TRBJ1-1, with a possible D match to TRBD1 (5 bases). The CDR3 contains 14 residues. The V gene lost 7 bases and the J gene lost 3 bases, with 15 bases spanning the gap. CDR1 is LNHDA, CDR2 SQIVND, per germline (reference sequence). The CDR3 here is CASKYDRVDTEAFF. As DNA, the CDR3 is TGTGCCAGTAAGTATGACAGAGTGGACACTGAAGCTTTCTTT.

Ten or more counts support this clone. V is TRBV7-2 and J is TRBJ2-1; 9 nucleotides align to TRBD2. The CDR3 is 14 residues long. Germline V gene data show CDR1 as SGHTA and CDR2 as FQGNSA. V was clipped by 6 bases and J by 7 bases; unmatched bases: 7. The CDR3 here is CASRFGGGANEQFF. Here the CDR3 DNA reads TGTGCCAGCAGGTTTGGCGGGGGGGCAAATGAGCAGTTCTTC.

This clone was observed at least ten times. The chain recombines TRBV11-1 with TRBJ2-1; 9 nucleotides align to TRBD1. The CDR3 covers 15 residues. Germline loops: CDR1 SGHAT, CDR2 FQDESV (reference sequence). Trimming took 0 bases from V and 7 from J; bases not matched to a gene: 4. This CDR3 reads CASSLAQGAGNEQFF. CDR3 sequence (DNA): TGTGCCAGCAGCTTAGCACAGGGGGCAGGGAATGAGCAGTTCTTC.

This clone showed up many times. The chain couples TRBV9 to TRBJ2-3, with 12 positions matching TRBD1. Germline CDR1 SGDLS, CDR2 YYNGEE. J was trimmed by 8 bases and V by 1 base; bases with no gene match: 8. The CDR3 extends over 16 amino acids. The CDR3 DNA sequence: TGTGCCAGCAGCGTAACCTGGGACAGGGGGCTGGGTACGCAGTATTTT. Protein sequence: CASSVTWDRGLGTQYF.

This clone was recorded at least ten times. The chain combines TRBV30 with TRBJ2-1, with D hard to call. The CDR3 consists of 16 residues. Per the germline V gene, CDR1 is GTSNPN and CDR2 is SVGIG (reference sequence). Trimming cost V 0 bases and J 7 bases, with 19 bases left between them. The DNA of the CDR3 is TGTGCCTGGAGTGTACCCGAGACCCTAGGAGTAAATGAGCAGTTCTTC. It is translated as CAWSVPETLGVNEQFF.

This clone was seen at least ten times. V usage is TRBV7-2 and J usage is TRBJ2-7; weak D call: TRBD2 (5 bases). The germline V gene has CDR1 SGHTA and CDR2 FQGNSA. The CDR3 is 16 amino acids. V lost 1 base to trimming and J lost 5 bases, with 18 bases between them. Here the CDR3 DNA reads TGTGCCAGCAGCTTAGGCGGGCAAGTAAACCCCCACGAGCAGTACTTC. This sequence encodes CASSLGGQVNPHEQYF.

This clone was recorded at least ten times. The DNA for the CDR3 is TGTGCCAGCAGCTTAAGCCGGGCAGGAGGAGAAGCTTTCTTT. As protein: CASSLSRAGGEAFF. This chain links TRBV7-9 with TRBJ1-1, with unresolved D. V was shortened by 2 bases and J by 8 bases, with 15 bases between the two germline ends. Germline CDR1 and CDR2: SEHNR and FQNEAQ (reference sequence). This CDR3 has 14 amino acids. Based on the CDR3 plus reference TRBV7-9 and TRBJ1-1, the full variable domain is DTGVSQNPRHKITKRGQNVTFRCDPISEHNRLYWYRQTLGQGPEFLTYFQNEAQLEKSRLLSDRFSAERPKGSFSTLEIQRTEQGDSAMYLCASSLSRAGGEAFFGQGTRLTVV.

This clone was counted at least ten times. The chain joins TRBV2 to TRBJ1-5, with D possibly TRBD1 on 5 matching bases. Trimming stripped 8 bases from V and 7 bases from J, with 21 bases between. CDR1 SNHLY and CDR2 FYNNEI come from the germline V gene. This CDR3 spans 15 amino acids. DNA for the CDR3: TGTGCCAGCGGCCTCCACCCCCGTCAGGGACAGCCCCAGCATTTT. It specifies CASGLHPRQGQPQHF. Together with reference TRBV2 and TRBJ1-5, the CDR3 gives the full variable domain: EPEVTQTPSHQVTQMGQEVILRCVPISNHLYFYWYRQILGQKVEFLVSFYNNEISEKSEIFDDQFSVERPDGSNFTLKIRSTKLEDSAMYFCASGLHPRQGQPQHFGDGTRLSIL.

This clone was found a few times. Other DNA sequences from this sample encode an identical CDR3 as well. V gene TRBV11-2 combines with J gene TRBJ2-7; D is unclear. The CDR3 extends over 12 amino acids. Trimming left V 7 bases short and J 9 bases short, with 16 bases between. Looked up from germline, CDR1 is SGHAT and CDR2 is FQNNGV. The CDR3 sequence is CASNAGSTGQYF. The CDR3 coding sequence is TGTGCCAGCAACGCCGGCTCTACGGGGCAGTACTTC.

Many counts were recorded for this clone. The chain carries TRBV7-9 and TRBJ1-1; D perhaps matches TRBD1 (5 bases). Germline V gene lookup returns CDR1 SEHNR and CDR2 FQNEAQ (reference sequence). This CDR3 spans 14 amino acids. Trimming removed 0 bases at V and 7 bases at J, with 12 bases between. The CDR3 DNA reads as TGTGCCAGCAGCTTAGCGTTACCAGGGCGTGAAGCTTTCTTT. Protein product: CASSLALPGREAFF.

In its sample, this clone was seen many times. The CDR3 nucleotides are TGCGCCAGCATCGCTGCGGGGGGGGAACTAGCCAAAAACATTCAGTACTTC. It specifies CASIAAGGELAKNIQYF. The rearrangement joins TRBV10-2 to TRBJ2-4; 9 positions agree with TRBD2. This CDR3 comprises 17 residues. Germline assignment: CDR1 WSHSY and CDR2 SAAADI. Germline trimming cut 7 bases from V and 0 bases from J; bases unmatched to any gene: 10.

This clone has a count of ten or more. The V gene is TRBV29-1, the J gene TRBJ2-2; the D is unclear. The CDR3 loop spans 12 amino acids. The ends were cut back, 4 bases at V and 1 base at J, with 4 bases in the middle. CDR1 and CDR2 (germline): SQVTM, ANQGSEA. In DNA form, the CDR3 reads TGCAGCGTTGGACTGAACACCGGGGAGCTGTTTTTT. Translated: CSVGLNTGELFF.

This clone turned up a few times. The CDR3 coding sequence is TGTGCCAGCAGCCGCTTAGCGGGGGCCCCCGGTACCGGGGAGCTGTTTTTT. Encoded protein: CASSRLAGAPGTGELFF. The genes are TRBV14 and TRBJ2-2; 9 bases align to TRBD2. CDR1 and CDR2 (germline): SGHDN, FVKESK. V was pared by 4 bases and J by 5 bases, with 11 bases of the junction left unmatched. There are 17 residues in the CDR3.

In its sample, this clone was seen many times. The chain carries TRBV19 and TRBJ2-5, with 8 bases fitting TRBD1. This CDR3 has 15 amino acids. V dropped 5 bases and J dropped 2; count of bases not matched to a gene: 7. The germline V gene encodes CDR1 LNHDA and CDR2 SQIVND (reference sequence). The CDR3 spells CASSVSGGGQETQYF. CDR3 DNA: TGTGCCAGTAGTGTTTCAGGGGGCGGGCAAGAGACCCAGTACTTC.

This clone was found many times. The chain recombines TRBV11-2 with TRBJ1-2; TRBD1 matches at 8 bases. CDR1 and CDR2 (germline): SGHAT, FQNNGV. V shed 4 bases and J 8 bases; nucleotides not matched to a gene: 12. The CDR3 loop spans 15 amino acids. In DNA form, the CDR3 reads TGTGCCAGCAGCTCCCTGGGTTCAGGGGGCTGGGGCTACACCTTC. Residues: CASSSLGSGGWGYTF.

This clone was picked up many times. The chain combines TRBV2 with TRBJ2-1, with 10 bases matching TRBD2. Germline V gene lookup returns CDR1 SNHLY and CDR2 FYNNEI. This CDR3 spans 17 amino acids. After removal of 6 bases from V and 3 bases from J, the junction contained 11 bases not matched to a gene. The CDR3 nucleotides are TGTGCCAGCAGACCCCGGGGGGTAGCGGGAGGCTACAATGAGCAGTTCTTC. Its protein is CASRPRGVAGGYNEQFF.

This clone was recorded at least ten times. The chain recombines TRBV5-4 with TRBJ2-5; the D is unclear. The CDR3 has 12 amino acids. CDR1 is SGHNT and CDR2 is YYREEE in the germline V gene (reference sequence). Trimming took off 4 bases at V and 5 bases at J, with 9 bases between the two ends. CDR3 residues: CASSPPGETQYF. DNA of the CDR3: TGTGCCAGCAGCCCCCCAGGCGAGACCCAGTACTTC.

The chain employs TRBV23-1 and TRBJ1-6; no reliable D call. TRBV23-1 belongs to the ORF category, with a function that is uncertain. V was cut by 0 bases and J by 7 bases, with 19 bases left in between. CDR3 length equals 18 residues. Written as DNA, the CDR3 is TGCGCCAGCAGTCAATCGGGCACAACAACCGTTAACAATTCACCCCTCCACTTT. It translates to CASSQSGTTTVNNSPLHF.

This clone was seen repeatedly, ten times or more. The CDR3 DNA follows: TGTGCCAGACAGGGTAATGGCTACACCTTC. Its translation is CARQGNGYTF. This sequence joins TRBV30 and TRBJ1-2; 7 bases align to TRBD1. Per the germline V gene, CDR1 is GTSNPN and CDR2 is SVGIG (reference sequence). There are 10 residues in the CDR3. V shed 8 bases, J shed 6 bases, and the junction held 3 bases outside the gene matches.

This clone has just a few counts. This chain joins TRBV6-1 and TRBJ2-7; D possibly corresponds to TRBD2 (5 bases). The CDR3 is 14 amino acids. Looked up from germline, CDR1 is MNHNS and CDR2 is SASEGT. V lost 5 bases and J 6 bases, leaving 17 bases between the germline ends. The CDR3 sequence: CASSQPGRGGEQYF. CDR3 coding DNA: TGTGCCAGCAGTCAACCGGGCCGGGGTGGCGAGCAGTACTTC.

This clone has at least ten counts. V is TRBV19 and J is TRBJ1-2, with 7 bases fitting TRBD1. Germline CDR1 reads LNHDA; CDR2 reads SQIVND (reference sequence). The CDR3 is 16 amino acids. The V segment lost 5 bases and the J segment 0 bases; nucleotides outside the gene matches: 9. The DNA of the CDR3 is TGTGCCAGTAGTGGACGACAGGGCCAAGCTAACTATGGCTACACCTTC. This encodes CASSGRQGQANYGYTF. The variable domain in full, with the rest retrieved from reference TRBV19 and TRBJ1-2, is DGGITQSPKYLFRKEGQNVTLSCEQNLNHDAMYWYRQDPGQGLRLIYYSQIVNDFQKGDIAEGYSVSREKKESFPLTVTSAQKNPTAFYLCASSGRQGQANYGYTFGSGTRLTVV.

This clone was recorded many times. The chain couples TRBV5-4 to TRBJ2-7; 12 bases are a match to TRBD2. The CDR3 has 14 amino acids. After removal of 4 bases from V and 4 bases from J, the junction contained 3 bases not matched to a gene. The V gene's germline CDR1 is SGHNT and CDR2 YYREEE (reference sequence). DNA for the CDR3: TGTGCCAGCAGCCCGGGACTAGCGGGTTACGAGCAGTACTTC. Its translation: CASSPGLAGYEQYF.

This clone occurred many times. V usage is TRBV2 and J usage is TRBJ2-3; 7 nucleotides match TRBD2. The CDR3 has 15 residues. Germline V gene data show CDR1 as SNHLY and CDR2 as FYNNEI. J gave up 2 bases and V 6 bases, and 8 bases lay outside the gene matches. The DNA for the CDR3 is TGTGCCAGCAGCCGAGGACTAGTTTACACAGATACGCAGTATTTT. Its protein is CASSRGLVYTDTQYF.

This clone was seen ten or more times. The chain couples TRBV18 to TRBJ1-5, with 9 bases that match TRBD1. V shed 4 bases, J shed 4 bases, and the junction held 2 bases outside the gene matches. Germline CDR1 KGHSH, CDR2 LQKENI. The CDR3 extends over 14 amino acids. CDR3 in amino acids: CASSRTGENQPQHF. As DNA, the CDR3 is TGTGCCAGCTCACGGACAGGGGAAAATCAGCCCCAGCATTTT.

There are many counts of this clone. CDR3 in DNA: TGTGCCAGTAGCTCTCGAGGAGCGGTTAGCACAGATACGCAGTATTTT. Translation: CASSSRGAVSTDTQYF. This chain joins TRBV19 and TRBJ2-3, with D possibly TRBD2 on 5 matching bases. The V gene lost 6 bases and the J gene lost 0 bases, with 16 bases spanning the gap. Germline loops: CDR1 LNHDA, CDR2 SQIVND (reference sequence). CDR3 length: 16 amino acids.